This TCR beta chain was found in a study of tumor and adjacent non-tumor tissue in lung cancer. The template was RNA from unsorted bulk tissue. About this clonotype itself: The target antigen is unknown. Germline is not matched at one junction end, which may reflect a read error.

Study results and limitations: Significantly higher TCR diversity was found in tumor than normal lung.

This CDR3 is 14 amino acids long. From germline, CDR1 is SQVTM and CDR2 ANQGSEA. Three rounds of nested PCR, following a modified ARM-PCR protocol, produced the TCRbeta library. TCRdb used MiXCR to reprocess the multiplex PCR reads, holding one entry per CDR3 protein. The sample lists 130,000 or so distinct CDR3 sequences, approximately 71% occurring once. The clonotype originates from a man aged 25-45 years with non-small cell lung cancer. This rearrangement joins TRBV29-1 to TRBJ1-1; D not resolved. The specimen was lung tumor tissue. In nucleotides, the CDR3 is TGCAGCGTCGAATTCGCGAACATGAACACTGAAGCTTCCTTT. Its translation is CSVEFANMNTEASF.